This TCR beta chain originates from a study of cytomegalovirus exposure and HLA in healthy donors. The PCR contained 60 Vbeta and 13 Jbeta primers. Assay used: immunoSEQ multiplex PCR; TCRdb lists only in-frame clones, some missing. The specimen's table records 70,000 to 80,000 clones. Study outcomes and limitations: Of the V segments, some could not be distinguished, including TRBV6-2 and TRBV6-3, and were excluded. Using a false discovery rate of 0.05, a later analysis showed that approximately 16,000 TCR beta sequences were associated with HLA alleles. Altogether, 164 TCR beta chains were recorded as cytomegalovirus-associated. Both high specificity and high sensitivity reportedly marked the classifier's diagnosis of cytomegalovirus status.

The germline gives CDR1 MNHNS, CDR2 SASEGT. Trimming cost V 4 bases and J 4 bases; bases outside gene matches: 4. This CDR3 spans 14 amino acids. A note on this clone: Its antigen remains unidentified.

The sequenced material came from PBMCs. The rearrangement joins TRBV6-1 to TRBJ2-5, with TRBD1 matching 9 bases. This sequence was found in a man aged 40-55 years in good health and CMV-seronegative. The CDR3 is CASSGDRVRETQYF. The CDR3 DNA reads as TGTGCCAGCAGTGGGGACAGGGTGAGAGAGACCCAGTACTTC.